This paragraph covers one TCR beta chain sequence. Its antigen is unknown. This sample stems from a study of T cells in Graves' hyperthyroidism and ophthalmopathy. J lost 3 bases, V lost 8 bases, and 8 bases had no gene match. This CDR3 spans 15 amino acids. Germline V CDR1 and CDR2: MGHDK, SYGVNS. Exclusion followed for patients with uncontrolled infection, other autoimmune disease, pregnancy or lactation. It was roughly 10 ml of fresh peripheral blood that supplied the PBMCs. Study conclusions and caveats: Blood held most thyroid clonotypes expanded above 0.001 frequency.

From RNA transcripts, TCR beta CDR3 regions were amplified. The HTBI primer set was used in a first-round RT-PCR of the TCR CDR3. MiXCR was run by TCRdb on the multiplex PCR reads, yielding one entry per CDR3 protein. This sample has under 650,000 distinct CDR3 sequences, with around 15% found just once. The chain combines TRBV25-1 with TRBJ2-3; the match to TRBD2 covers 10 bases. The specimen was blood. This TCR came from a woman in her 30s with Graves' hyperthyroidism. CDR3 sequence: CASGGSSGRTDTQYF. As DNA, the CDR3 is TGTGCCAGCGGGGGTTCTAGCGGGAGAACAGATACGCAGTATTTT.